This T cell receptor (beta chain) was documented in a study of molecular identifiers for immune sequencing clone quantification. Study-level results: Clones that had above 20 RNA copies took up over 99% of effector molecules but under 1% in naive cells.

Preparation methods for the bulk TCR libraries were those previously described, with listed TCR primers. TCRdb redid the calling of the PCR reads with MiXCR, one entry per CDR3 protein. The profile covers 79,000 or so distinct CDR3 sequences, with around 27% appearing a single time and around 0.77% taken by the ten largest. RNA fractions of 10%, 30% or 50% and about 19,000 to 1,000,000 sorted cells were the source of naive CD8 libraries. The germline V and J ends were trimmed by 4 bases and 0 bases, with 13 bases remaining between them. This CDR3 is built from 15 residues. Germline V gene data show CDR1 as SGDLS and CDR2 as YYNGEE. This clonotype occurred a few times. Its cognate antigen is unknown.

The rearrangement links TRBV9 to TRBJ1-1; D gene ambiguous. The receptor's source is a human donor in good health. Some libraries in this study had Jurkat cell RNA spiked in. The sample taken for sequencing was naive CD8+ T cells from blood, with Jurkat cell RNA spiked in. The subset was: FACS-sorted CD8+CD4-CCR7+CD45RA+ naive T cells. The CDR3: CASSPSEGLNTEAFF. CDR3 bases: TGTGCCAGCAGCCCCAGCGAGGGTTTGAACACTGAAGCTTTCTTT.